This passage covers 9 T cell receptor beta chains from one sample sequenced in a study of chemoradiotherapy in HPV16-positive cancers. TCRdb keeps only in-frame clones here, not all; method: immunoSEQ multiplex PCR. The profile shows tens of thousands of clones, nearly 90% of them singletons. This material consisted of blood, taken from a patient who underwent chemoradiotherapy. These TCRs come from a human donor with HPV-associated anogenital cancer.

The chain uses TRBV7-9 and TRBJ1-1; TRBD1 is a possible D gene (5 bases). This CDR3 has 14 residues. Germline CDR1 reads SEHNR; CDR2 reads FQNEAQ (reference sequence). Trimming cost V 5 bases and J 1 base, with 11 bases left between them. CDR3 sequence reads: CASSERQPNTEAFF. The CDR3 bases are TGTGCCAGCAGCGAAAGACAGCCGAACACTGAAGCTTTCTTT.

Points on this clone: Other DNA sequences within the sample encode an identical CDR3. The rearrangement links TRBV5-6 to TRBJ2-1; D is unresolved. Germline V gene sequence: CDR1 SGHDT, CDR2 YYEEEE. The V gene lost 6 bases and the J gene lost 6 bases, with 7 bases spanning the gap. This CDR3 contains 11 residues. CDR3 bases: TGTGCCAGCACCGAAGGCAATGAGCAGTTCTTC. Amino acid sequence: CASTEGNEQFF. Full variable domain (remainder filled in from reference TRBV5-6 and TRBJ2-1): DAGVTQSPTHLIKTRGQQVTLRCSPKSGHDTVSWYQQALGQGPQFIFQYYEEEERQRGNFPDRFSGHQFPNYSSELNVNALLLGDSALYLCASTEGNEQFFGPGTRLTVL.

This chain joins TRBV5-1 and TRBJ1-3; TRBD1 is a possible D gene (6 bases). The CDR3 loop spans 14 amino acids. The germline V gene has CDR1 SGHRS and CDR2 YFSETQ. V was clipped by 3 bases and J by 6 bases, with 13 bases between them. CDR3 bases: TGCGCCAGCAGCTCCTCGGGGGGCCCAAACACCATATATTTT. It translates to CASSSSGGPNTIYF. The full variable domain, its missing parts supplied by reference TRBV5-1 and TRBJ1-3, is KAGVTQTPRYLIKTRGQQVTLSCSPISGHRSVSWYQQTPGQGLQFLFEYFSETQRNKGNFPGRFSGRQFSNSRSEMNVSTLELGDSALYLCASSSSGGPNTIYFGEGSWLTVV.

This clone showed up just once. V and J are TRBV7-3 and TRBJ2-7; 11 positions agree with TRBD2. The CDR3 totals 18 residues. Germline CDR1 SGHTA, CDR2 FQGTGA. V lost 2 bases, J lost 4 bases, and 13 bases stayed unmatched. CDR3 sequence: CASSLGPVGPSGRYEQYF. The CDR3 coding sequence is TGTGCCAGCAGCTTAGGGCCCGTTGGGCCTAGCGGGAGGTACGAGCAGTACTTC.

In its sample, this clone was seen a few times. The CDR3 DNA reads TGCGCCAGCGGCGCCCGGGGACAGGGGGACTCTGAAGCTTTCTTT. As protein: CASGARGQGDSEAFF. This sequence joins TRBV5-1 and TRBJ1-1; 11 nucleotides align to TRBD1. This CDR3 has 15 residues. J was trimmed by 6 bases and V by 7 bases; bases with no gene match: 11. Germline V lookup: CDR1 SGHRS, CDR2 YFSETQ. The whole variable domain, filled in from reference TRBV5-1 and TRBJ1-1, reads KAGVTQTPRYLIKTRGQQVTLSCSPISGHRSVSWYQQTPGQGLQFLFEYFSETQRNKGNFPGRFSGRQFSNSRSEMNVSTLELGDSALYLCASGARGQGDSEAFFGQGTRLTVV.

CDR3 DNA: TGCGCCAGCAGTGAGTCGAGAGCGGGGGGACAAGAGACCCAGTACTTC. Translation: CASSESRAGGQETQYF. The V call is TRBV10-1, the J call TRBJ2-5, with 9 bases that match TRBD2. The CDR3 runs to 16 residues. The germline gives CDR1 WNHNN, CDR2 SYGVQD (reference sequence). Trimming at V came to 0 bases and at J to 2 bases, leaving 4 bases not matched to a gene.

This chain connects TRBV19 to TRBJ2-3, with TRBD1 as a possible D gene (6 bases). The CDR3 totals 15 residues. CDR1 and CDR2 (germline): LNHDA, SQIVND (reference sequence). Trimming shortened V by 3 bases and J by 3 bases, and 13 bases separated the two germline ends. The CDR3 reads CASSIQGYSTDTQYF. CDR3 nucleotides: TGTGCCAGTAGTATCCAGGGGTATTCTACAGATACGCAGTATTTT. The variable domain in full, with the rest retrieved from reference TRBV19 and TRBJ2-3, is DGGITQSPKYLFRKEGQNVTLSCEQNLNHDAMYWYRQDPGQGLRLIYYSQIVNDFQKGDIAEGYSVSREKKESFPLTVTSAQKNPTAFYLCASSIQGYSTDTQYFGPGTRLTVL.

This clone was observed a few times. V gene TRBV5-5 combines with J gene TRBJ2-7; 7 nucleotides line up with TRBD2. The CDR3 has 14 residues. CDR1 and CDR2 from the germline V gene are SGHKS and YYEKEE (reference sequence). V shed 3 bases and J 6 bases; nucleotides not matched to a gene: 9. CDR3 sequence reads: CASSWTAGEGEQYF. CDR3 DNA: TGTGCCAGCAGCTGGACGGCGGGGGAAGGCGAGCAGTACTTC.

The chain uses TRBV27 and TRBJ2-1, with D tentatively TRBD1 (5 bases). V lost 7 bases and J 9 bases, leaving 22 bases between the germline ends. The CDR3 contains 15 residues. Germline CDR1 and CDR2: MNHEY and SMNVEV (reference sequence). The DNA of the CDR3 is TGTGCCAGCACAATGCAGGGAACCCCGCGGAGTGAGCAGTTCTTC. Its translation: CASTMQGTPRSEQFF.